This T cell receptor beta chain stems from a study of beta chain features in type 1 diabetes. To note about this clone: What it binds is unknown.

Unmatched junction bases numbered 5, after V lost 2 bases and J lost 5 bases. This CDR3 spans 15 amino acids. Germline V CDR1 and CDR2: MDHEN, SYDVKM. General study points: Comparison showed that naive, central memory and Treg TCRB repertoires appeared more similar among patients than among healthy donors.

Reverse transcribing all isolated RNA meant expressed TCRB transcripts were sequenced. The method was immunoSEQ multiplex PCR; TCRdb's version includes in-frame clones alone and lacks a portion of them. The sample has 250,000 to 300,000 clones; 7.5% to 9.5% are singletons. The sample comprised central memory CD4+ T cells from blood. The genes are TRBV28 and TRBJ2-1; 8 nucleotides line up with TRBD1. This TCR came from a woman aged 18-29 years in good health. This CDR3 is CASSLRQGKNNEQFF. The CDR3 DNA reads as TGTGCCAGCAGTTTAAGACAGGGGAAAAACAATGAGCAGTTCTTC.